This T cell receptor (beta chain) was retrieved from a study of blood T cell repertoires in COVID-19. Across about two dozen US areas, participants ranged in age from about 18 to 90 years. Within 2 weeks before study entry, exposed participants met a COVID-19 case. Some clones are missing from TCRdb's copy, which holds only in-frame ones; the method was immunoSEQ multiplex PCR. The table shows 350,000 to 500,000 clones, with about 88% occurring only once. The clonotype comes from a woman aged 18-35 years who had been exposed to COVID-19. Sequenced input: PBMCs or T cells enriched from blood (not recorded which).

CDR3 sequence (DNA): TGTGCCAGCAGCCAACTAGGAACCGGGGAGCTGTTTTTT. This encodes CASSQLGTGELFF. The V and J genes are TRBV3-1 (or the pseudogene TRBV3-2) and TRBJ2-2, with D unresolved. Germline CDR1 reads LGHDT; CDR2 reads YNNKEL (reference sequence). V lost 2 bases, J lost 5 bases, and 6 bases lay in between. The CDR3 has 13 residues.